One and the same sample provided the 18 T cell receptor beta chains below, sequenced in a study of T cells in Graves' hyperthyroidism and ophthalmopathy. Amplified regions were TCR beta CDR3 sequences from RNA transcripts. HTBI primers were employed in a first-round RT-PCR of the TCR CDR3. From the multiplex PCR reads, TCRdb called clonotypes with MiXCR, one entry per CDR3 protein. Of over 700,000 distinct CDR3 sequences in the sample, under 20% were seen once. Sequencing was carried out using blood. The receptors shown here come from a woman aged 45-60 years with Graves' hyperthyroidism that later progressed to Graves' ophthalmopathy.

This clonotype was counted many times. The chain has TRBV29-1 and TRBJ1-1; D is undetermined. Between the trimmed V and J ends, which lost 4 bases and 1 base, there was a span of 4 bases. Germline CDR1 is SQVTM and CDR2 is ANQGSEA. The CDR3 length is 11 residues. The CDR3 DNA reads as TGCAGCGTTGCTACGAACACTGAAGCTTTCTTT. Translated: CSVATNTEAFF.

To note about this clonotype: A much bigger clone sits one base away, suggesting this may be a read error. The CDR3 end shows no conserved phenylalanine or tryptophan, and so a read error is likely. DNA of the CDR3: TGTGCCAGCAGTTCCCCAGGGCAGCCCCAGCATCTT. Its translation: CASSSPGQPQHL. The chain employs TRBV12-3 or TRBV12-4 and TRBJ1-5; maybe TRBD1 (5 bases). This CDR3 contains 12 residues. Deletions cut 4 bases from V and 7 bases from J, with 8 bases between.

The chain has TRBV20-1 and TRBJ2-5, with a tentative D call TRBD2 (5 bases). The germline V and J ends were trimmed by 6 bases and 5 bases, with 13 bases remaining between them. CDR3 length: 12 amino acids. Germline-derived CDR1 and CDR2 are DFQATT and SNEGSKA (reference sequence). Written as DNA, the CDR3 is TGCAGTGCCCGATGGGAGTCGGAGACCCAGTACTTC. The encoded protein is CSARWESETQYF.

This clonotype showed up many times. This chain links TRBV3-1 with TRBJ1-5; TRBD1 agrees at 7 bases. This CDR3 has 14 residues. V gave up 1 base and J gave up 4 bases; unmatched junction bases: 1. The germline V gene encodes CDR1 LGHDT and CDR2 YNNKEL (reference sequence). CDR3 residues: CASSQAQGNQPQHF. CDR3 nucleotide sequence: TGTGCCAGCAGCCAAGCACAGGGGAATCAGCCCCAGCATTTT.

The chain recombines TRBV29-1 with TRBJ1-1, with D perhaps matching TRBD1 (6 bases). The V gene's germline CDR1 is SQVTM and CDR2 ANQGSEA. Trimming shortened V by 2 bases and J by 7 bases, and 14 bases separated the two germline ends. The CDR3 has 13 residues. CDR3 bases: TGCAGCGTTGAACCACAGGGAACCAATGAAGCTTTCTTT. Translated: CSVEPQGTNEAFF.

This clonotype appeared many times. The V call is TRBV18, the J call TRBJ1-4, with TRBD1 matching over 8 bases. The CDR3 sequence is 15 residues long. V dropped 6 bases and J dropped 3; count of bases not matched to a gene: 6. Per germline, CDR1 KGHSH and CDR2 LQKENI. The CDR3: CASSPGGRANEKLFF. CDR3 bases: TGTGCCAGCTCGCCAGGGGGCAGAGCTAATGAAAAACTGTTTTTT.

This clonotype was found many times. This chain connects TRBV20-1 to TRBJ1-1; the D gene is possibly TRBD1 (5 bases). Trimming left V 7 bases short and J 3 bases short, with 12 bases between. The CDR3 is 12 amino acids. CDR1 is DFQATT, CDR2 SNEGSKA, per germline (reference sequence). CDR3 coding DNA: TGCAGTGTTCCCTGGGGCGACACTGAAGCTTTCTTT. Its translation is CSVPWGDTEAFF.

The CDR3 loop reads CASSSTAEQYF. Here the CDR3 DNA reads TGTGCCAGCAGTTCGACCGCCGAGCAGTACTTC. The chain links TRBV6-1 to TRBJ2-7; D gene unclear. CDR1 is MNHNS, CDR2 SASEGT, per germline. Trimming removed 5 bases at V and 6 bases at J, with 8 bases between. There are 11 residues in the CDR3.

This clonotype came up many times. The chain uses TRBV11-1 and TRBJ2-7; 11 bases match TRBD1. The CDR3 is made up of 16 amino acids. V dropped 5 bases and J dropped 3; count of bases not matched to a gene: 9. Germline V gives CDR1 SGHAT, CDR2 FQDESV (reference sequence). CDR3 nucleotide sequence: TGTGCCAGCAGCCCGCTGCCCGGGACAGGGGGCTACGAGCAGTACTTC. Amino acid sequence: CASSPLPGTGGYEQYF.

This clonotype occurred many times. V gene TRBV7-8 combines with J gene TRBJ2-2, with 9 positions matching TRBD1. This CDR3 is 16 amino acids long. J was trimmed by 6 bases and V by 6 bases; bases with no gene match: 11. The V gene's germline CDR1 is SGHVS and CDR2 FQNEAQ. CDR3 amino acids: CASRYRGRQEAGELFF. CDR3 in DNA: TGTGCCAGCAGATACAGGGGGCGCCAGGAAGCCGGGGAGCTGTTTTTT. Drawing the rest from reference TRBV7-8 and TRBJ2-2, the complete variable domain is GAGVSQSPRYKVAKRGQDVALRCDPISGHVSLFWYQQALGQGPEFLTYFQNEAQLDKSGLPSDRFFAERPEGSVSTLKIQRTQQEDSAVYLCASRYRGRQEAGELFFGEGSRLTVL.

The V gene is TRBV7-9, the J gene TRBJ1-2; a weak D match, TRBD1 (6 bases). Per germline, CDR1 SEHNR and CDR2 FQNEAQ (reference sequence). The germline V and J ends were trimmed by 8 bases and 4 bases, with 11 bases remaining between them. The CDR3 runs to 12 residues. CDR3 bases: TGTGCCAGCCGCGGGACAAGCTATGGCTACACCTTC. Translation: CASRGTSYGYTF.

The DNA of the CDR3 is TGTGCCAGCAGATTCGGGGCTCTGAACACTGAAGCTTTCTTT. Its translation: CASRFGALNTEAFF. V gene TRBV28 combines with J gene TRBJ1-1; possible D gene TRBD1, 5 bases. CDR1 is MDHEN and CDR2 is SYDVKM in the germline V gene. The CDR3 covers 14 residues. Trimming shortened V by 6 bases and J by 0 bases, and 11 bases separated the two germline ends.

This clonotype appeared many times. The chain carries TRBV11-3 and TRBJ2-1, with D tentatively TRBD2 (7 bases). CDR3 length equals 12 residues. V dropped 5 bases and J dropped 10 bases, with 12 bases sitting between them. Germline CDR1 is SGHNT and CDR2 is YENEEA. CDR3 sequence reads: CASSPGGWEQFF. CDR3 sequence (DNA): TGTGCCAGCAGCCCGGGGGGCTGGGAGCAGTTCTTC.

In this sample, this clonotype turned up many times. V and J are TRBV12-3 or TRBV12-4 and TRBJ2-1; TRBD1 aligns across 9 bases. The CDR3 consists of 15 residues. The V segment lost 5 bases and the J segment 6 bases; nucleotides outside the gene matches: 8. The CDR3 sequence: CASSERDRETNEQFF. CDR3 nucleotides: TGTGCCAGCAGTGAACGGGACAGGGAGACCAATGAGCAGTTCTTC.

This clonotype appeared many times. This chain connects TRBV7-8 to TRBJ1-1, with D unresolved. Trimming removed 2 bases from V and 0 bases from J, with 19 bases in between. CDR1 and CDR2 from the germline V gene are SGHVS and FQNEAQ. The CDR3 runs to 18 residues. The CDR3 spells CASSLNRRGGYMNTEAFF. The CDR3 bases are TGTGCCAGCAGCTTAAATCGGCGGGGTGGCTATATGAACACTGAAGCTTTCTTT.

The table lists this clonotype with a few counts. The chain links TRBV19 to TRBJ2-3; 8 nucleotides align to TRBD2. V lost 2 bases to trimming and J lost 1 base; unmatched junction nucleotides: 5. In germline, CDR1 is LNHDA, CDR2 SQIVND (reference sequence). This CDR3 has 16 residues. The CDR3 loop reads CASSIRPGGGTDTQYF. CDR3 bases: TGTGCCAGTAGTATACGGCCCGGGGGGGGCACAGATACGCAGTATTTT.

This clonotype was detected only a few times. The V gene is TRBV5-1, the J gene TRBJ2-7; the D is unclear. This CDR3 is 12 amino acids long. Germline V CDR1 and CDR2: SGHRS, YFSETQ. The V and J ends lost 0 bases and 2 bases respectively, with 3 bases between them. The CDR3 DNA follows: TGCGCCAGCAGCTTGGAAGCCTACGAGCAGTACTTC. Amino acids: CASSLEAYEQYF. Together with reference TRBV5-1 and TRBJ2-7, the CDR3 gives the full variable domain: KAGVTQTPRYLIKTRGQQVTLSCSPISGHRSVSWYQQTPGQGLQFLFEYFSETQRNKGNFPGRFSGRQFSNSRSEMNVSTLELGDSALYLCASSLEAYEQYFGPGTRLTVT.

This clonotype showed up many times. The rearrangement uses TRBV3-1 and TRBJ1-2, with 10 bases identical to TRBD1. After removal of 5 bases from V and 3 bases from J, the junction contained 9 bases not matched to a gene. CDR1 LGHDT and CDR2 YNNKEL come from the germline V gene (reference sequence). The CDR3 runs 16 residues. For the CDR3, the DNA is TGTGCCAGCAGCGAAGCCGGGACAGGGGCGGACTATGGCTACACCTTC. This sequence encodes CASSEAGTGADYGYTF.